Listed below are T cell receptor beta chains from one sample, sequenced in a study of chemoradiotherapy in HPV16-positive cancers. TCRdb's table, derived via immunoSEQ multiplex PCR, lists solely in-frame clones and lacks some. The sample has fewer than 8,000 clones; roughly nine tenths are singletons. This sample was gathered from a patient who underwent chemoradiotherapy. The receptors come from a human donor with HPV-associated anogenital cancer. Each CDR3 is given with its conserved first and last residue. Fields, in order: V gene, clone size, D gene, J gene, CDR3 DNA, CDR3 protein. D genes are given only for firm matches. The size of a clone is reported for some rows only, either as once, few or many, or as a class for expanded clones.

TRBV6-5,-,-,TRBJ2-5,TGTGCCAGCAGCCCCGACAGGAATCGACAAGAGACCCAGTACTTC,CASSPDRNRQETQYF
TRBV27,-,-,TRBJ2-3,TGTGCCAGCAGTCCCCCCCCGCGAGACGCAGATACGCAGTATTTT,CASSPPPRDADTQYF
TRBV5-1,-,TRBD1,TRBJ1-1,TGCGCCAGCAGCGCATTGGGGACAGGGGGCGGAACTGAAGCTTTCTTT,CASSALGTGGGTEAFF
TRBV4-1,-,-,TRBJ2-7,TGCGCCAGCAGGCAAGCACCTACACCATTGACCTCCTACGAGCAGTACTTC,CASRQAPTPLTSYEQYF
TRBV4-2,-,TRBD2,TRBJ2-1,TGTGCCAGCAGCCAAGCGAGCGGGAGAATATATGAGCAGTTCTTC,CASSQASGRIYEQFF
TRBV11-3,-,TRBD1,TRBJ2-2,TGTGCCAGCAGCTTAGGCGCAGGGGGCGGAACCGGGGAGCTGTTTTTT,CASSLGAGGGTGELFF
TRBV7-2,-,-,TRBJ1-6,TGTGCCAGCAGCTTAGAAGGAGGGTGGGGTTCACCCCTCCACTTT,CASSLEGGWGSPLHF
TRBV25-1,-,TRBD1,TRBJ1-4,TGTGCCAGCAGTGAATTCAGGGGGGCCAATGAAAAACTGTTTTTT,CASSEFRGANEKLFF
TRBV4-2,-,TRBD2,TRBJ2-7,TGTGCCAGCAGCCAAGATCTCGGGACTAGCGGGACTCCCTACGAGCAGTACTTC,CASSQDLGTSGTPYEQYF
TRBV11-3,-,-,TRBJ1-1,TGTGCCAGCAGCTTAGCGGGAACGAACACTGAAGCTTTCTTT,CASSLAGTNTEAFF
TRBV7-2,-,-,TRBJ1-5,TGTGCCAGCAGCTTTCTGGGGGCGGGCAGCCCTGAGCCCCAGCATTTT,CASSFLGAGSPEPQHF
TRBV7-2,-,TRBD2,TRBJ2-7,TGTGCCAGCAGCTTTACTAGCGGGAGATACGAGCAGTACTTC,CASSFTSGRYEQYF
TRBV5-8,-,-,TRBJ1-1,TGTGCCAGCAGCTTGGTGCAGGGAATGAACACTGAAGCTTTCTTT,CASSLVQGMNTEAFF
TRBV21-1,-,-,TRBJ1-1,TGTGCCAGCAGCACGCGGGTGAAAGGGATGAACACTGAAGCTTTCTTT,CASSTRVKGMNTEAFF
TRBV25-1,-,-,TRBJ1-5,TGTGCCAGCAGTGAGACCCGGACAGAGGAGGATCAGCCCCAGCATTTT,CASSETRTEEDQPQHF
TRBV30,-,-,TRBJ1-4,TGTGCCTTCCCTGGCACAGCCGAAAAACTGTTTTTT,CAFPGTAEKLFF
TRBV18,-,-,TRBJ2-1,TGTGCCAGCTCACTTCCGGGACATAACAATGAGCAGTTCTTC,CASSLPGHNNEQFF
TRBV7-8,-,TRBD2,TRBJ2-7,TGTGCCAGCAGCTTGCTAGCGGGAGTGTACGAGCAGTACTTC,CASSLLAGVYEQYF
TRBV11-2,-,-,TRBJ1-6,TGTGCCAGCAGCCAGGATCAGGGCTATTCACCCCTCCACTTT,CASSQDQGYSPLHF
TRBV5-1,-,TRBD2,TRBJ2-1,TGCGCCAGCAGCGGGCTGACTAGCGGAGCCACCCCGCAGTTCTTC,CASSGLTSGATPQFF
TRBV11-2,-,-,TRBJ1-4,TGTGCCAGCAGCACGCGACACGGACCTAATGAAAAACTGTTTTTT,CASSTRHGPNEKLFF
TRBV19,once,TRBD1,TRBJ2-3,TGTGCCAGTAGTCGACAGGGTGCAACAGATACGCAGTATTTT,CASSRQGATDTQYF
TRBV6-1,-,-,TRBJ1-2,TGTGCCAGCAGTGAAGCCCCTGCCTTGTGGCTCTACACCTTC,CASSEAPALWLYTF
TRBV5-4,-,-,TRBJ2-5,TGTGCCAGCAGCCGGGACACCGTGGAGACCCAGTACTTC,CASSRDTVETQYF
TRBV7-2,-,-,TRBJ2-7,TGTGCCAGCAGCTTATCAGTAGACCACGAGCAGTACTTC,CASSLSVDHEQYF
TRBV5-1,-,-,TRBJ2-1,TGCGCCAGCAGCTTGGGTCGGGAAGGAAGTGAGCAGTTCTTC,CASSLGREGSEQFF
TRBV6-1,-,-,TRBJ2-4,TGTGCCAGCAGGGAGGGCAAAAACATTCAGTACTTC,CASREGKNIQYF
TRBV5-1,once,TRBD2,TRBJ2-1,TGCGCCAGCAGCTTGAGGGCGGGAGTTTCCAATGAGCAGTTCTTC,CASSLRAGVSNEQFF
TRBV9,-,-,TRBJ2-3,TGTGCCAGCAGCGAAGACGGGGGCCTTAGCACAGATACGCAGTATTTT,CASSEDGGLSTDTQYF
TRBV5-4,-,-,TRBJ2-5,TGTGCCAGCAGCTTGGGGACACCGGGGGAGACCCAGTACTTC,CASSLGTPGETQYF
TRBV30,-,-,TRBJ1-1,TGTGCCTGGAGTGGCGGCGGGGGGAACACTGAAGCTTTCTTT,CAWSGGGGNTEAFF
TRBV19,-,TRBD1,TRBJ1-2,TGTGCCAGTACCCCCGGGACAGGAGGGTATGGCTACACCTTC,CASTPGTGGYGYTF
TRBV7-9,-,-,TRBJ2-2,TGTGCCAGCAGCTTCAACACCGGGGAGCTGTTTTTT,CASSFNTGELFF
TRBV30,-,-,TRBJ1-3,TGTGCCTGGAGTGTAGGGCTCTCTGGAAACACCATATATTTT,CAWSVGLSGNTIYF
TRBV5-4,-,-,TRBJ2-3,TGTGCCAGCAGCTCGCTAGCTATGGTAGATACGCAGTATTTT,CASSSLAMVDTQYF
TRBV6-1,-,-,TRBJ2-2,TGTGCCAGCAACGAGCGTCTCACCGGGGAGCTGTTTTTT,CASNERLTGELFF
TRBV5-4,large,TRBD1,TRBJ2-7,TGTGCCAGCAGCTTGAAGTTTGAGGACAGGGACTCCTACGAGCAGTACTTC,CASSLKFEDRDSYEQYF
TRBV4-1,-,-,TRBJ2-5,TGCGCCAGCAGCCGGGTGGAGGAGCAGACCCAGTACTTC,CASSRVEEQTQYF
TRBV6-1,-,TRBD2,TRBJ2-7,TGTGCCAGCAGGCATACTAGCGGGTCCTACGAGCAGTACTTC,CASRHTSGSYEQYF
TRBV7-9,few,-,TRBJ1-1,TGTGCCAGCCTCCAGGGTGGCACTGAAGCTTTCTTT,CASLQGGTEAFF
TRBV29-1,-,TRBD1,TRBJ2-7,TGCAGCGTTGCGACACAGGGGAGCGAGCAGTACTTC,CSVATQGSEQYF
TRBV27,once,-,TRBJ2-1,TGTGCCAGCAGCAATCATGGGGCGTCCCGCGAGCAGTTCTTC,CASSNHGASREQFF
TRBV30,-,-,TRBJ2-7,TGTGCCTGGAGGGTTCAGGGGGGCCTACCCTCCTACGAGCAGTACTTC,CAWRVQGGLPSYEQYF
TRBV7-8,once,-,TRBJ2-3,TGTGCCAGCAGCAAAGCTCGAGGGGGTACGCAGTATTTT,CASSKARGGTQYF
TRBV6-1,-,-,TRBJ2-5,TGTGCCAGCAGTGAAGCGCTAGTTGCCGAGACCCAGTACTTC,CASSEALVAETQYF